This T cell receptor beta chain comes out of a study of vaccination and CD4 T cells after COVID-19. Worth noting for this clonotype: What it binds is unknown.

Treatment meaning: approximately nine-day PBMC culture with coronavirus spike peptide pools or control peptides (ViraFEST assay). For ViraFEST, peptide pools expanded antigen-specific T cells, after which the TCRs were sequenced. Days 3 and 7 saw half the medium swapped for fresh IL-2 medium. This CDR3 is built from 11 residues. Trimming at V came to 5 bases and at J to 8 bases, leaving 2 bases not matched to a gene. The germline V gene has CDR1 DFQATT and CDR2 SNEGSKA (reference sequence). Cultured CD4+ T-cell DNA underwent Oncomine TCR Beta short-read sequencing. TCRdb independently ran MiXCR on the PCR reads; one entry per CDR3 protein. The profile covers over 15,000 distinct CDR3 sequences, with 42% appearing a single time and 20% to 25% taken by the ten largest.

The V and J genes are TRBV20-1 and TRBJ1-4, with 7 bases aligning to TRBD1. This sequence was found in a human donor with COVID-19. Material: cultured CD4+ T cells from blood. CDR3 coding DNA: TGCAGTGCTCCACAGGGGGAAAAACTGTTTTTT. Protein: CSAPQGEKLFF.